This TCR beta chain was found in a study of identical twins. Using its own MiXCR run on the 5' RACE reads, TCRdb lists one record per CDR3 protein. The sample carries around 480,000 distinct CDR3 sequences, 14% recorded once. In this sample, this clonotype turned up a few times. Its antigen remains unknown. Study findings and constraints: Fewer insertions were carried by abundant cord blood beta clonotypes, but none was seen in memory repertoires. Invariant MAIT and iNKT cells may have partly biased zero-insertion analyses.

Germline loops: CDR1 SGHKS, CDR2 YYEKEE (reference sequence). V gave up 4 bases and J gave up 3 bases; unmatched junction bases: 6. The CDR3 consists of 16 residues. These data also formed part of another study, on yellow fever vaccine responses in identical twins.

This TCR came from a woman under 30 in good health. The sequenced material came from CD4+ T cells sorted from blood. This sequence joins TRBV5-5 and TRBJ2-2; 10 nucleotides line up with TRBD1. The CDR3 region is CASSAGTGEHTGELFF. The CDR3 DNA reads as TGTGCCAGCAGCGCAGGGACAGGGGAGCACACCGGGGAGCTGTTTTTT.